This T cell receptor beta chain was obtained from a study of shared clonotypes between healthy human individuals. Study information: Aged between 18 and 49, the donors were a couple of women and three men. Findings and limits, study-wide: Tissue TCR repertoires likely differ from these blood-only repertoires.

The CDR3 consists of 14 residues. Germline assignment: CDR1 SNHLY and CDR2 FYNNEI. Trimming removed 5 bases from V and 2 bases from J; junction bases left unmatched: 4. As to this clone: Its antigen is as yet unknown.

An even split of each subset's genomic DNA across several immunoSEQ plates was performed. Assay used: immunoSEQ multiplex PCR; TCRdb lists only in-frame clones, some missing. Here the sample spans 500,000 to 650,000 clones, roughly 79% being singletons. The receptor's source is a woman between 35 and 50 years old in good health. Some clones in this sample may be carry-over from other donors' samples. J is TRBJ2-5 and V is TRBV2; TRBD1 matches at 8 bases. Sequencing used PBMCs. The CDR3 region has the DNA TGTGCCAGCAGTTCCCAGGGGGCTCAAGAGACCCAGTACTTC. It encodes CASSSQGAQETQYF.